These T cell receptor beta chains were read from a single sample in a study of tumor-infiltrating lymphocytes in primary liver carcinoma. TCRdb called the multiplex PCR reads again in MiXCR, with one record for every CDR3 protein. Of 310,000 or so distinct CDR3 sequences in the sample, less than 70% are singletons; the top ten hold roughly 6%. Input material: peripheral blood. Receptor source: a man in his forties with primary liver carcinoma and hepatitis B virus infection. Each CDR3 is given with its conserved first and last residue. The D gene is left open where the match is weak. Expanded clones are given a class, and other clones once, few, many or no size at all.

J gene | clone size | D gene | V gene | CDR3 protein | CDR3 DNA
TRBJ1-2 | many | - | TRBV6-6 | CASSRHIDGYTF | TGTGCCAGCAGTCGTCATATCGATGGCTACACCTTC
TRBJ2-6 | - | TRBD2 | TRBV11-2 | CASSSTPTPGLAGGSSGANVLTF | TGTGCTAGCAGCTCCACCCCGACCCCGGGACTAGCGGGAGGGTCTTCTGGGGCCAACGTCCTGACTTTC
TRBJ1-2 | - | - | TRBV30 | CAWRTSLTANYGYTF | TGTGCCTGGAGGACCAGTTTGACGGCTAACTATGGCTACACCTTC
TRBJ1-2 | - | - | TRBV28 | CASSLGLLGYTF | TGTGCCAGCAGTTTAGGTCTACTTGGCTACACCTTC
TRBJ2-6 | once | - | TRBV11-1 | CASRPGTAGANVLTF | TGTGCCAGCAGACCCGGGACGGCTGGGGCCAACGTCCTGACTTTC
TRBJ1-1 | many | - | TRBV6-5 | CASSYFGTANTEAFF | TGTGCCAGCAGTTACTTCGGGACGGCGAACACTGAAGCTTTCTTT
TRBJ2-1 | - | - | TRBV11-3 | CASSWGRWAYNEQFF | TGTGCCAGTAGCTGGGGTCGGTGGGCCTACAATGAGCAGTTCTTC
TRBJ1-5 | - | TRBD1 | TRBV29-1 | CSVARTGINQPQHF | TGCAGCGTAGCCCGGACAGGCATCAATCAGCCCCAGCATTTT
TRBJ1-6 | few | - | TRBV2 | CAGTRDNSPLHF | TGTGCTGGGACGCGTGATAATTCACCCCTCCACTTT
TRBJ2-2 | - | - | TRBV11-2 | CASSPQGQPLNIGDLFF | TGTGCCAGCAGCCCACAGGGACAACCTTTGAACATCGGGGACCTGTTTTTT
TRBJ2-5 | few | TRBD1 | TRBV5-1 | CASSYRQGAWQETQYF | TGCGCCAGCAGCTATAGACAGGGGGCCTGGCAAGAGACCCAGTACTTC
TRBJ2-3 | - | - | TRBV10-3 | CAICARLPATDTQYF | TGTGCCATCTGTGCGAGACTACCAGCCACAGATACGCAGTATTTT
TRBJ2-1 | many | TRBD2 | TRBV6-1 | CASSLRLAGDHEQFF | TGTGCCAGCAGTTTACGACTAGCGGGAGACCATGAGCAGTTCTTC
TRBJ2-7 | many | - | TRBV6-6 | CASSYGGRRPYEQYF | TGTGCCAGCAGTTACGGGGGCAGGAGGCCCTACGAGCAGTACTTC
TRBJ2-7 | - | TRBD1 | TRBV5-6 | CASSSPGQGAYEQYF | TGTGCCAGCAGCTCTCCGGGACAGGGGGCGTACGAGCAGTACTTC
TRBJ2-5 | many | - | TRBV29-1 | CSVGLGFQETQYF | TGCAGCGTTGGCTTGGGATTTCAAGAGACCCAGTACTTC
TRBJ1-6 | few | - | TRBV14 | CASSQVQAAPLHF | TGTGCCAGCAGCCAAGTACAGGCCGCACCCCTCCACTTT
TRBJ2-3 | many | TRBD1 | TRBV11-2 | CASSWETGFTDTQYF | TGTGCCAGCAGCTGGGAGACAGGGTTCACAGATACGCAGTATTTT
TRBJ2-7 | many | TRBD1 | TRBV4-1 | CASSPGQAYEQYF | TGCGCCAGCAGTCCGGGACAGGCCTACGAGCAGTACTTC
TRBJ2-1 | - | TRBD1 | TRBV11-2 | CASSLDISQGASHFF | TGTGCCAGTAGCTTAGATATCTCGCAGGGGGCCTCGCATTTCTTC
TRBJ1-1 | - | - | TRBV7-9 | CASSLLGTEAFF | TGTGCCAGCAGCTTATTAGGCACTGAAGCTTTCTTT
TRBJ2-5 | many | - | TRBV6-1 | CASSVTTGPGTQYF | TGTGCCAGCAGTGTAACCACAGGGCCTGGGACCCAGTACTTC